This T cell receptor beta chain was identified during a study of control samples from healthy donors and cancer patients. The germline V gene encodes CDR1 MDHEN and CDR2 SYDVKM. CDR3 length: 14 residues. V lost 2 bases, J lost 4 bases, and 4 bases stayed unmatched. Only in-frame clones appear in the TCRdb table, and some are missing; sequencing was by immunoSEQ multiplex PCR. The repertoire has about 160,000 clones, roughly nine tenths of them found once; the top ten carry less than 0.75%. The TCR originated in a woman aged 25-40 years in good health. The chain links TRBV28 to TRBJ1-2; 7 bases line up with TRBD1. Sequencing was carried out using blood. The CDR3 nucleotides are TGTGCCAGCAGTTTACGGGGACAGATCTATGGCTACACCTTC. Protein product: CASSLRGQIYGYTF.